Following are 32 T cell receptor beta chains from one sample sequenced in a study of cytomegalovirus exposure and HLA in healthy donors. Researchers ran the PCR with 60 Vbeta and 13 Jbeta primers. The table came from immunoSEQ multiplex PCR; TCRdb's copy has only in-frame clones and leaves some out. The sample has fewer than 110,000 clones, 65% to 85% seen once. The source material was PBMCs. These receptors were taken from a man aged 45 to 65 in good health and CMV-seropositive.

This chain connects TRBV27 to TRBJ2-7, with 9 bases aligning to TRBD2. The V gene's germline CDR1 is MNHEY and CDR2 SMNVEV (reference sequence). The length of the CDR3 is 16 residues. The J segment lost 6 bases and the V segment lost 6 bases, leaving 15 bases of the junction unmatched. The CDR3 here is CASRPQAREGRSEQYF. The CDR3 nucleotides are TGTGCCAGCAGACCCCAGGCGCGGGAGGGCCGCTCCGAGCAGTACTTC.

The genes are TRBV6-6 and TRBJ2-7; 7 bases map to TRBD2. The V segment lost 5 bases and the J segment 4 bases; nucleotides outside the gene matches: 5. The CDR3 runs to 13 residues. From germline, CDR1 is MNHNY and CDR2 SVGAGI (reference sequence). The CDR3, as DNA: TGTGCCAGCAGTACACACGGGGGGTACGAGCAGTACTTC. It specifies CASSTHGGYEQYF.

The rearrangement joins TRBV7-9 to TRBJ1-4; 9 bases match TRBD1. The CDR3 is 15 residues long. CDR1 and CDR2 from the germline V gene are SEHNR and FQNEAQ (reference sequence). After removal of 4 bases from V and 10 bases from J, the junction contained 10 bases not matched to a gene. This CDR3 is CASSSPGQGIVKLFF. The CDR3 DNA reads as TGTGCCAGCAGCTCTCCAGGACAGGGGATTGTAAAACTGTTTTTT.

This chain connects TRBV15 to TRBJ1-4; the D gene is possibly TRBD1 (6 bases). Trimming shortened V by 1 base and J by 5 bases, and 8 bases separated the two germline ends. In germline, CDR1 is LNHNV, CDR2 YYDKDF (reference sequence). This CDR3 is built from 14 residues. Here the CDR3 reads CATSRAGGNEKLFF. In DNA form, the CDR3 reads TGTGCCACCAGCAGAGCTGGGGGCAATGAAAAACTGTTTTTT.

CDR3 nucleotides: TGCGCCAGCAGCCCGTTTGGGGGAGGAGCCTACGAGCAGTACTTC. It is translated as CASSPFGGGAYEQYF. This chain joins TRBV4-1 and TRBJ2-7, with D possibly TRBD2 on 6 matching bases. Germline CDR1 MGHRA, CDR2 YSYEKL. V gave up 4 bases and J gave up 2 bases, with 15 bases separating them. This CDR3 spans 15 amino acids.

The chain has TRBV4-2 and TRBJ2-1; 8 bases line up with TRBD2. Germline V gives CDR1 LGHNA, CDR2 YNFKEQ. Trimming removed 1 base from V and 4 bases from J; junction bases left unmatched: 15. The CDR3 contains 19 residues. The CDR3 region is CASSQALGGSGRGYNEQFF. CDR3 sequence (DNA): TGTGCCAGCAGCCAAGCTCTGGGAGGGAGCGGGAGAGGATACAATGAGCAGTTCTTC.

This CDR3 is CASSLTSLAGGYNEQFF. The CDR3 DNA sequence: TGTGCCAGCAGCTTAACGTCACTAGCGGGAGGGTACAATGAGCAGTTCTTC. The J gene is TRBJ2-1, the V gene TRBV7-3, with TRBD2 matching over 13 bases. Per the germline V gene, CDR1 is SGHTA and CDR2 is FQGTGA. V shed 0 bases and J 4 bases; nucleotides not matched to a gene: 3. The CDR3 is 17 amino acids. Full variable domain (missing parts from reference TRBV7-3 and TRBJ2-1): GAGVSQTPSNKVTEKGKYVELRCDPISGHTALYWYRQSLGQGPEFLIYFQGTGAADDSGLPNDRFFAVRPEGSVSTLKIQRTERGDSAVYLCASSLTSLAGGYNEQFFGPGTRLTVL.

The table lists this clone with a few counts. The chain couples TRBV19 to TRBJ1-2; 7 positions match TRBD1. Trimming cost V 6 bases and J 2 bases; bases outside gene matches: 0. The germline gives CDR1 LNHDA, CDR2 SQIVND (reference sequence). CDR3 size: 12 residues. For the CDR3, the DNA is TGTGCCAGTAGGGGACAGAACTATGGCTACACCTTC. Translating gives CASRGQNYGYTF.

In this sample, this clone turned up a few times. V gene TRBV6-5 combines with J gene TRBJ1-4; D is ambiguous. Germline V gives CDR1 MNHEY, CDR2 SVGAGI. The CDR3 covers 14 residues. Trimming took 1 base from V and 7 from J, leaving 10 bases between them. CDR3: CASSYFSSGEKLFF. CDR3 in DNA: TGTGCCAGCAGTTACTTCTCGTCGGGTGAAAAACTGTTTTTT.

CDR3 amino acids: CASSAQMNTEAFF. CDR3 in DNA: TGTGCCAGCAGCGCTCAGATGAACACTGAAGCTTTCTTT. The rearrangement links TRBV9 to TRBJ1-1; no reliable D call. In germline, CDR1 is SGDLS, CDR2 YYNGEE. The CDR3 has 13 amino acids. Trimming left V 3 bases short and J 0 bases short, with 6 bases between.

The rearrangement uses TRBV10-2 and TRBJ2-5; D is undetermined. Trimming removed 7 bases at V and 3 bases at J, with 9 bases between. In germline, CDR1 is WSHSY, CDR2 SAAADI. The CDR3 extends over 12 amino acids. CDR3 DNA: TGCGCCAGCACCAATATAGAAGAGACCCAGTACTTC. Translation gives CASTNIEETQYF.

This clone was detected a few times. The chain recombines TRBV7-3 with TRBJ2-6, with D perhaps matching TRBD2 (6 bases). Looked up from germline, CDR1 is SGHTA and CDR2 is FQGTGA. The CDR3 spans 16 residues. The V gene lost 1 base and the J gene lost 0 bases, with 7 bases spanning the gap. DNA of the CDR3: TGTGCCAGCAGCTTAATGGGACTCTCTGGGGCCAACGTCCTGACTTTC. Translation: CASSLMGLSGANVLTF.

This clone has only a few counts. The CDR3 reads CAWRAKGGVTEAFF. CDR3 bases: TGTGCCTGGAGAGCCAAGGGAGGGGTCACTGAAGCTTTCTTT. The chain links TRBV30 to TRBJ1-1; D perhaps matches TRBD1 (5 bases). The germline V gene has CDR1 GTSNPN and CDR2 SVGIG (reference sequence). The CDR3 runs to 14 residues. The V gene lost 3 bases and the J gene lost 4 bases, with 15 bases spanning the gap.

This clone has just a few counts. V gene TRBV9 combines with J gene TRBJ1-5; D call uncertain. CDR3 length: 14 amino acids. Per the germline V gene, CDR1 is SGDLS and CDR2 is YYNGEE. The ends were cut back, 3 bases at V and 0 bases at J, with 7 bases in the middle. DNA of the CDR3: TGTGCCAGCAGCGCGACTTATAGCAATCAGCCCCAGCATTTT. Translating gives CASSATYSNQPQHF.

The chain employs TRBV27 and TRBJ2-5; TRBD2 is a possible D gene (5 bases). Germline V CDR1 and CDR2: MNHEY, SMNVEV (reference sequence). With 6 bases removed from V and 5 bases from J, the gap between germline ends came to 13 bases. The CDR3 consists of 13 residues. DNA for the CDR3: TGTGCCAGCAGCCCTGCGGGCCGGGAGACCCAGTACTTC. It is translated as CASSPAGRETQYF.

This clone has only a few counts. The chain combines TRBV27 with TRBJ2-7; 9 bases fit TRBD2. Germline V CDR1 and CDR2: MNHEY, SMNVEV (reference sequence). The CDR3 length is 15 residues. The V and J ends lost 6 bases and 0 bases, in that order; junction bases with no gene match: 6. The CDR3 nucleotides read TGTGCCAGCAGAGGCCGTAGCGGGAGCTCCTACGAGCAGTACTTC. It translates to CASRGRSGSSYEQYF.

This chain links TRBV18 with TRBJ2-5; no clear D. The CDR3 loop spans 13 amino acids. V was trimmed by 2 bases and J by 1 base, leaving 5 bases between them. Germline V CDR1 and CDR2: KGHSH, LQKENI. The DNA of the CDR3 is TGTGCCAGCTCACCAGCGTCCCAAGAGACCCAGTACTTC. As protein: CASSPASQETQYF.

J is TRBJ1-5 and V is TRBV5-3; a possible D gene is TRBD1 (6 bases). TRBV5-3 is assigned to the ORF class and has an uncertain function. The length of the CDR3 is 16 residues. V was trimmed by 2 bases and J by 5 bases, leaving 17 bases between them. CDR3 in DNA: TGTGCCAGAAGCTTCCGGACAGATGTGAGCGATCAGCCCCAGCATTTT. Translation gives CARSFRTDVSDQPQHF.

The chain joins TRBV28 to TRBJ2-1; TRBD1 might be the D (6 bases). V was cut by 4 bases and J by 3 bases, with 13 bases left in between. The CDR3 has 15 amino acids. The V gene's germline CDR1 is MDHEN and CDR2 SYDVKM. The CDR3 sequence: CASSSRQALYNEQFF. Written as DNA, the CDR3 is TGTGCCAGCAGTTCACGACAGGCCCTCTACAATGAGCAGTTCTTC.

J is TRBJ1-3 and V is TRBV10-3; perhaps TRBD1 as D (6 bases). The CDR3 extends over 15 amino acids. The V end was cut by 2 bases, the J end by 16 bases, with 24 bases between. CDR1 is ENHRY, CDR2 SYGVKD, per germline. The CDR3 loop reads CAISEGTGTLFPEYF. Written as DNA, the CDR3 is TGTGCCATCAGTGAGGGAACCGGGACACTCTTTCCGGAGTATTTT.

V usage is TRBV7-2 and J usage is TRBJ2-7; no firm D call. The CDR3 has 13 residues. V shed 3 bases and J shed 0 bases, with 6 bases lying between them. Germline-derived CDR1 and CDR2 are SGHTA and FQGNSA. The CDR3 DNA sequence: TGTGCCAGCAGCTTCGGGTACTCCTACGAGCAGTACTTC. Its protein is CASSFGYSYEQYF.

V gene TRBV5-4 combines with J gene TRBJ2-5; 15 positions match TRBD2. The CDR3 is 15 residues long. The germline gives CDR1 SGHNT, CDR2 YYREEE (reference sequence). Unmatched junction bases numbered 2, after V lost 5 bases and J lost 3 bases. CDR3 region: CASSRTSGREETQYF. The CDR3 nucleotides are TGTGCCAGCAGTCGGACTAGCGGGAGGGAAGAGACCCAGTACTTC.

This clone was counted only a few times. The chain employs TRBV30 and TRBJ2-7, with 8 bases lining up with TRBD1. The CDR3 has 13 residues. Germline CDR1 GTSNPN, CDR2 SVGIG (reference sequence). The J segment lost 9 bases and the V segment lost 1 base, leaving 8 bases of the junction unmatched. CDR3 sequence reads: CAWSGTGPAAQYF. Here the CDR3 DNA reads TGTGCCTGGAGTGGGACAGGGCCCGCGGCGCAGTACTTC. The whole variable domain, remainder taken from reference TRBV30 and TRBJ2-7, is SQTIHQWPATLVQPVGSPLSLECTVEGTSNPNLYWYRQAAGRGLQLLFYSVGIGQISSEVPQNLSASRPQDRQFILSSKKLLLSDSGFYLCAWSGTGPAAQYFGPGTRLTVT.

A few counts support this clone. CDR3 protein: CASSSLSGSYNEQFF. CDR3 in DNA: TGTGCCAGCAGTTCCCTCTCAGGCTCCTACAATGAGCAGTTCTTC. The chain couples TRBV6-6 to TRBJ2-1; no definite D call. This CDR3 spans 15 amino acids. The V end was cut by 4 bases, the J end by 0 bases, with 10 bases between. Germline V gives CDR1 MNHNY, CDR2 SVGAGI (reference sequence).

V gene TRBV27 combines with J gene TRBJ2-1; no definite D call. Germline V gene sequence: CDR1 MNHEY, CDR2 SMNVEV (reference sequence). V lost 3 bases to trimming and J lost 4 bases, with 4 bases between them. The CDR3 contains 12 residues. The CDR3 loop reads CASSFLYNEQFF. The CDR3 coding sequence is TGTGCCAGCAGTTTCTTATACAATGAGCAGTTCTTC.

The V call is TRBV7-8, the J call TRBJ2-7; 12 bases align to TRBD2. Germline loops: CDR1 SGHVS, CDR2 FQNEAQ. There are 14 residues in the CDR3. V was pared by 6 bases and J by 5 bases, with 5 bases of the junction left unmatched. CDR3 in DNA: TGTGCCAGCAGGGGACTAGCGGGCTTAAACGAGCAGTACTTC. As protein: CASRGLAGLNEQYF.

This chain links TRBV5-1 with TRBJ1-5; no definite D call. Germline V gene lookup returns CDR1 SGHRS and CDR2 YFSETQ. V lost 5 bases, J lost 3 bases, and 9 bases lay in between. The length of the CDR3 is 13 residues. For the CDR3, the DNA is TGCGCCAGCAGAGGGAGTTTCAATCAGCCCCAGCATTTT. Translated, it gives CASRGSFNQPQHF. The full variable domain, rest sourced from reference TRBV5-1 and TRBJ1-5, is KAGVTQTPRYLIKTRGQQVTLSCSPISGHRSVSWYQQTPGQGLQFLFEYFSETQRNKGNFPGRFSGRQFSNSRSEMNVSTLELGDSALYLCASRGSFNQPQHFGDGTRLSIL.

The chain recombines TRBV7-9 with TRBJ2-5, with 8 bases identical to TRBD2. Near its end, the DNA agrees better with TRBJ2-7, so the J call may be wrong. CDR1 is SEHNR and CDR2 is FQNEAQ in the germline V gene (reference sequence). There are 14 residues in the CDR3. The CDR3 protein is CASSWKREHYEQYF. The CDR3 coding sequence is TGTGCCAGCAGCTGGAAGCGGGAGCACTACGAGCAGTACTTC.

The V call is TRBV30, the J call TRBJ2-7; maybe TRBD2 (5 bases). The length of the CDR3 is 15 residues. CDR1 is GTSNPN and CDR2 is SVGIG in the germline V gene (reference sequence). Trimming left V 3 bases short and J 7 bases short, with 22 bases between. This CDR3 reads CAWSHGRSGPGEQYF. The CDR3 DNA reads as TGTGCCTGGAGCCACGGGCGATCGGGCCCGGGAGAGCAGTACTTC.

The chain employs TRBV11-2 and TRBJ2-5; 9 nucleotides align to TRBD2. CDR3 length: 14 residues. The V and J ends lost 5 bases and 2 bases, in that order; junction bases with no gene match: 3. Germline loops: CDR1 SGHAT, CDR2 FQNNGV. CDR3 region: CASSLAGRQETQYF. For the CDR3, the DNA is TGTGCCAGCAGCCTAGCGGGAAGACAAGAGACCCAGTACTTC.

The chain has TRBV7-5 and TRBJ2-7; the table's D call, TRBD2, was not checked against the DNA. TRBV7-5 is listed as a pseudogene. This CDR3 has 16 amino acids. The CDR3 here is CVRSQGTSGSRYEQYF. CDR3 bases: TGTGTCAGAAGCCAAGGGACTAGCGGGAGCAGATACGAGCAGTACTTC.

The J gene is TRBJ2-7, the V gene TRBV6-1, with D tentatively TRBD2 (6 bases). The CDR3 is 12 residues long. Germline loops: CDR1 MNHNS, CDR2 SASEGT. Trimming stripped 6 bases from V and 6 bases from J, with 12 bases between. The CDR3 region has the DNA TGTGCCAGCAGGACGGGGGTGGCCGAGCAGTACTTC. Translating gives CASRTGVAEQYF.